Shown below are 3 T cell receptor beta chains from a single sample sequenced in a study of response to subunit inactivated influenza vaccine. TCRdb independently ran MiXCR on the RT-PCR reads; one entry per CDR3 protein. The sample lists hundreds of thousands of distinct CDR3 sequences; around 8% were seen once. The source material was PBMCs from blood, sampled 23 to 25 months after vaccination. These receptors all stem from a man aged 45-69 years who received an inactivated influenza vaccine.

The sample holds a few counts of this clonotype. For the CDR3, the DNA is TGTGCCACCAGCAGGCGGGGCCAAGAGACCCAGTACTTC. This translates into CATSRRGQETQYF. This chain uses TRBV15 with TRBJ2-5; tentatively, D is TRBD2 (6 bases). Per the germline V gene, CDR1 is LNHNV and CDR2 is YYDKDF (reference sequence). The V and J ends lost 3 bases and 1 base respectively, with 6 bases between them. CDR3 size: 13 residues.

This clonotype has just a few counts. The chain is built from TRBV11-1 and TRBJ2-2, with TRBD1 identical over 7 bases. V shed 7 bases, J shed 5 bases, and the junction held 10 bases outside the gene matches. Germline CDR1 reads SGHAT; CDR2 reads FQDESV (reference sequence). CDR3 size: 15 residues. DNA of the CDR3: TGTGCCAGCAAAAAGGGGGCGTCCGCGACCGGGGAGCTGTTTTTT. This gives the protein CASKKGASATGELFF.

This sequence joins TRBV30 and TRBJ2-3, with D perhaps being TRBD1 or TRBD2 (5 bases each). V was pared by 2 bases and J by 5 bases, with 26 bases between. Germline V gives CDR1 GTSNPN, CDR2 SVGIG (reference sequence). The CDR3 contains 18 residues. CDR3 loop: CAWSPPPGPTPREDTQYF. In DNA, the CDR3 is TGTGCCTGGAGTCCCCCCCCGGGACCGACGCCTCGAGAAGATACGCAGTATTTT.